Each of the 18 T cell receptor beta chains below was sequenced from the same sample in a study of blood T cells in healthy people across ages. With a J-beta primer mix and a sample-barcoded 5' primer, a second PCR ran about 7 to 11 cycles. Using its own MiXCR run on the 5' RACE reads, TCRdb lists one record per CDR3 protein. The sample yields hundreds of thousands of distinct CDR3 sequences, more than 25% seen once. The sample taken for sequencing was blood. These receptors originate from a woman of 80 years or more in good health.

At least ten counts were recorded for this clonotype. The chain couples TRBV7-2 to TRBJ2-3, with 14 bases fitting TRBD2. The V segment lost 4 bases and the J segment 6 bases; nucleotides outside the gene matches: 6. Germline V gene lookup returns CDR1 SGHTA and CDR2 FQGNSA. The CDR3 has 16 amino acids. CDR3 loop: CASSSTSGGAMDTQYF. CDR3 nucleotides: TGTGCCAGCAGCTCGACTAGCGGGGGGGCAATGGATACGCAGTATTTT. Drawing the rest from reference TRBV7-2 and TRBJ2-3, the complete variable domain is GAGVSQSPSNKVTEKGKDVELRCDPISGHTALYWYRQSLGQGLEFLIYFQGNSAPDKSGLPSDRFSAERTGGSVSTLTIQRTQQEDSAVYLCASSSTSGGAMDTQYFGPGTRLTVL.

Comments on this clonotype: A much larger clone differs by one base, so this may be a read error. This chain links TRBV27 with TRBJ2-3; 10 positions match TRBD1. The CDR3 runs to 13 residues. Germline assignment: CDR1 MNHEY and CDR2 SMNVEV (reference sequence). The CDR3 region is CAGSGQGVDTQYF. In DNA, the CDR3 is TGTGCCGGCAGTGGACAGGGGGTAGATACGCAGTATTTT.

The chain combines TRBV5-5 with TRBJ1-5; no firm D call. Trimming took off 1 base at V and 6 bases at J, with 11 bases between the two ends. Germline values: CDR1 SGHKS, CDR2 YYEKEE (reference sequence). The CDR3 covers 14 residues. The CDR3 nucleotides are TGTGCCAGCAGCTTGCTTCCCGCTACTCAGCCCCAGCATTTT. It specifies CASSLLPATQPQHF.

Ten or more counts support this clonotype. The V and J genes are TRBV20-1 and TRBJ1-1; the D is unclear. The CDR3 is 14 amino acids. Germline CDR1 is DFQATT and CDR2 is SNEGSKA (reference sequence). V lost 8 bases, J lost 0 bases, and 16 bases lay in between. The CDR3 loop is CSPSPTGMNTEAFF. The DNA of the CDR3 is TGCAGTCCTTCCCCGACTGGCATGAACACTGAAGCTTTCTTT.

This clonotype was picked up a small number of times. This chain links TRBV20-1 with TRBJ1-5; maybe TRBD1 (6 bases). The CDR3 is 15 residues long. Trimming pared 3 bases from V and 2 bases from J, leaving 14 bases between. CDR1 is DFQATT, CDR2 SNEGSKA, per germline (reference sequence). CDR3 nucleotides: TGCAGTGCTAGTAGGCAGGGGAAGGGCAATCAGCCCCAGCATTTT. Encoded protein: CSASRQGKGNQPQHF.

The table lists this clonotype with many counts. This chain joins TRBV3-1 and TRBJ1-4, with 7 bases aligning to TRBD1. The V gene end was trimmed by 4 bases and the J gene end by 5 bases; junction bases not matched to a gene: 7. The germline CDR1 and CDR2 sequences are LGHDT and YNNKEL (reference sequence). The CDR3 extends over 15 amino acids. The CDR3 bases are TGTGCCAGCAGCCCCCAGGGGGGGCGGAATGAAAAACTGTTTTTT. Encoded protein: CASSPQGGRNEKLFF.

This clonotype was seen a few times. The rearrangement uses TRBV20-1 and TRBJ2-1, with D possibly called TRBD1 or TRBD2 (7 bases each). Germline CDR1 DFQATT, CDR2 SNEGSKA (reference sequence). The V gene lost 5 bases and the J gene lost 2 bases, with 13 bases spanning the gap. The CDR3 spans 14 residues. DNA of the CDR3: TGCAGTGCTCGCTCAGGGGGGGCCTACAATGAGCAGTTCTTC. This gives the protein CSARSGGAYNEQFF.

At least ten counts were recorded for this clonotype. The J gene is TRBJ2-1, the V gene TRBV12-3 or TRBV12-4, with TRBD2 matching over 11 bases. V was pared by 6 bases and J by 9 bases, with 10 bases of the junction left unmatched. The CDR3 has 15 amino acids. The DNA of the CDR3 is TGTGCCAGCAGCTTATTAGCGGGGGGGCGAGGTGAGCAGTTCTTC. As protein: CASSLLAGGRGEQFF.

The J gene is TRBJ2-7, the V gene TRBV2; D not certain. Germline V lookup: CDR1 SNHLY, CDR2 FYNNEI. CDR3 length equals 14 residues. The V end lost 1 base, the J end lost 6 bases, and 13 bases lay between the germline ends. For the CDR3, the DNA is TGTGCCAGCAGTGAAGGGACCAGGTGGGCCGAGCAGTACTTC. This sequence encodes CASSEGTRWAEQYF.

This clonotype showed up just a few times. The chain joins TRBV3-1 to TRBJ2-4; 9 bases match TRBD1. The J call is in doubt because the DNA end fits TRBJ2-7 better. The V gene's germline CDR1 is LGHDT and CDR2 YNNKEL (reference sequence). CDR3 length equals 18 residues. The DNA for the CDR3 is TGTGCCAGCAGCCAAGATACAGGGGGCCAAGGTTTGTCATACGAGCAGTACTTC. Translating gives CASSQDTGGQGLSYEQYF.

To note about this clonotype: It may be a read error: a sequence one base away is much more abundant. This chain's CDR3 is CASRPLGTNTDTQYF. CDR3 nucleotide sequence: TGTGCCAGCAGACCCCTCGGTACGAACACAGATACGCAGTATTTT. This chain joins TRBV11-2 and TRBJ2-3, with D unresolved. The CDR3 is 15 amino acids. Germline CDR1 is SGHAT and CDR2 is FQNNGV. Deletions cut 6 bases from V and 2 bases from J, with 15 bases between.

The chain recombines TRBV6-6 with TRBJ1-1, with D hard to call. CDR1 MNHNY and CDR2 SVGAGI come from the germline V gene (reference sequence). CDR3 length: 15 residues. V lost 2 bases to trimming and J lost 2 bases, with 12 bases between them. CDR3 in amino acids: CASSYPRNGNTEAFF. In DNA, the CDR3 is TGTGCCAGCAGTTACCCGCGGAACGGTAACACTGAAGCTTTCTTT.

This clonotype was recorded at least ten times. The chain has TRBV28 and TRBJ2-6, with D unclear. Per germline, CDR1 MDHEN and CDR2 SYDVKM. CDR3 length equals 12 residues. Trimming shortened V by 6 bases and J by 4 bases, and 4 bases separated the two germline ends. The CDR3 nucleotides are TGTGCCAGCAGGGGGGGGGCCAACGTCCTGACTTTC. Its protein product is CASRGGANVLTF.

This clonotype occurred a few times. At one end the junction does not follow the germline gene, possibly because of a read error. V usage is TRBV12-3 or TRBV12-4 and J usage is TRBJ1-2, with TRBD1 matching 9 bases. The CDR3 length is 13 residues. CDR3 nucleotides: TGTGCCACCCGGACAGGGGCCCTCAGGGGCTGCACCTTC. This codes for CATRTGALRGCTF.

As to this clonotype: A single base separates this from a much larger clone, so it may be a read error. The chain recombines TRBV7-2 with TRBJ2-1; 8 bases are shared with TRBD2. The CDR3 is 14 residues long. Trimming at V came to 2 bases and at J to 9 bases, leaving 6 bases not matched to a gene. CDR1 and CDR2 (germline): SGHTA, FQGNSA. CDR3 DNA sequence: TGTGCCAGCAGCTTAACGGGACTAGGAGGTGAGCAGTTCTTC. It specifies CASSLTGLGGEQFF.

This clonotype occurred a few times. The chain carries TRBV6-5 and TRBJ1-4, with D perhaps matching TRBD1 (5 bases). Trimming cost V 0 bases and J 13 bases, with 15 bases left between them. The germline V gene has CDR1 MNHEY and CDR2 SVGAGI. The CDR3 contains 14 residues. Here the CDR3 DNA reads TGTGCCAGCAGTTACTCTCCGGCAGGGCTGGTACTGTTTTTT. This sequence encodes CASSYSPAGLVLFF.

The chain joins TRBV7-2 to TRBJ1-6; D remains unclear. Germline CDR1 SGHTA, CDR2 FQGNSA. The CDR3 totals 14 residues. Trimming pared 5 bases from V and 7 bases from J, leaving 12 bases between. CDR3 sequence reads: CASSLTSQNSPLHF. The CDR3 nucleotides are TGTGCCAGCAGCCTTACGTCGCAAAATTCACCCCTCCACTTT.

This clonotype came up many times. The gene calls are TRBV10-3 and TRBJ2-1; 8 bases align to TRBD2. Looked up from germline, CDR1 is ENHRY and CDR2 is SYGVKD. This CDR3 is 17 amino acids long. With V trimmed by 4 bases and J by 6 bases, 14 bases remained unmatched. CDR3 DNA: TGTGCCATCAGTGCCTCGAGCGGGGGCGAGACGTTCAATGAGCAGTTCTTC. Amino acid sequence: CAISASSGGETFNEQFF.